The present T cell receptor (beta chain) was sequenced within a study of blood T cells in healthy people across ages. Germline CDR1 reads LGHDT; CDR2 reads YNNKEL (reference sequence). V trimming: 0 bases; J trimming: 6 bases; junction bases outside the gene matches: 3. The CDR3 totals 16 residues. Samples each had at least 5.5 micrograms of total RNA extracted. A second PCR of about 6 to 11 cycles used a sample-barcoded 5' primer and a J-beta primer mix. TCRdb passed the 5' RACE reads through MiXCR, listing each CDR3 protein once. The repertoire holds 550,000 to 750,000 distinct CDR3 sequences, with 21% as singletons.

This rearrangement joins TRBV3-1 to TRBJ2-5; 14 nucleotides match TRBD2. Input material: blood. This clonotype was sampled from an older man in good health. The CDR3 loop reads CASSQEGLAGVKTQYF. The CDR3 coding sequence is TGTGCCAGCAGCCAAGAGGGACTAGCGGGAGTAAAGACCCAGTACTTC.